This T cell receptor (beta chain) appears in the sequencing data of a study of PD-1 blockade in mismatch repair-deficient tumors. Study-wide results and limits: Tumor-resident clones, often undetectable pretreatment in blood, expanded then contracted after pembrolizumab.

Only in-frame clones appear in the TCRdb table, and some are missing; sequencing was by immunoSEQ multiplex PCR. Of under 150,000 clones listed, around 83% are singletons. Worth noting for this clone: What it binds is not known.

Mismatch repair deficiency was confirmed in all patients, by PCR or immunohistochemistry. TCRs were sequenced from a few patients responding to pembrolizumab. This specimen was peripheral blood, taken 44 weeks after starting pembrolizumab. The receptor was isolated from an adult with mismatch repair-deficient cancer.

Here the CDR3 DNA reads TGCGCCAGCAGTGAGTCGAGTAGGGGCCGCGAGCAGTACTTC. It yields the protein CASSESSRGREQYF. The chain is built from TRBV10-2 and TRBJ2-7; tentative D call: TRBD1 (5 bases). V was trimmed by 0 bases and J by 6 bases, leaving 12 bases between them. CDR1 is WSHSY, CDR2 SAAADI, per germline. The CDR3 consists of 14 residues.